This paragraph covers one T cell receptor (beta chain) sequence. Produced via immunoSEQ multiplex PCR; TCRdb's table is partial and in-frame only. The sample has some 250,000 clones; approximately 90% are singletons. This specimen belongs to a study of blood T cell repertoires in COVID-19. The sequenced sample was peripheral blood. This clonotype was obtained from a man in his sixties who had recovered from COVID-19.

DNA of the CDR3: TGTGCCAGCAGTGTTGGGGGACTTGATCCCCACTCCTACGAGCAGTACTTC. This codes for CASSVGGLDPHSYEQYF. The V call is TRBV25-1, the J call TRBJ2-7; the D gene is possibly TRBD2 (6 bases). Trimming took 4 bases from V and 0 from J, leaving 19 bases between them. The CDR3 runs to 17 residues. From germline, CDR1 is MGHDK and CDR2 SYGVNS.